This TCR beta chain was found in a study of metastatic and nonmetastatic thyroid tumors. Overall study: A comparison of repertoires was made across blood and tumor or nodule tissue from malignant and benign thyroid patients. Study-wide results and caveats: Reported TCR beta diversity, measured in blood and tumor, was significantly higher for malignant thyroid tumors than for benign nodules.

Per germline, CDR1 MNHEY and CDR2 SVGEGT. The CDR3 spans 15 residues. Trimming pared 4 bases from V and 5 bases from J, leaving 15 bases between. This clone has more than one count but fewer than ten. Its matching antigen is unknown. Treatment of any kind had been given to no patient before thyroid surgery. Source study methods: Clinicopathological groups differed in CDR3, with these differences serving to build a distant-metastasis classifier for papillary thyroid cancer. MiXCR was used by TCRdb to re-call the PCR reads. TCRdb's processing, not the study's, gives the V and J calls here. This sample has tens of thousands of clones; roughly 20% occur once, and the top ten carry 10% to 15%.

The TCR was taken from a male donor with papillary thyroid cancer or a benign thyroid nodule (not recorded which). Some clones in this sample may be carry-over from other donors' samples. Source material: blood. The rearrangement joins TRBV6-2 or TRBV6-3 to TRBJ2-1, with a possible D match to TRBD1 (6 bases). CDR3 DNA: TGTGCCAGCAGTTCCGGACAGCCGTCCAACAATGAGCAGTTCTTC. Translated, it gives CASSSGQPSNNEQFF.